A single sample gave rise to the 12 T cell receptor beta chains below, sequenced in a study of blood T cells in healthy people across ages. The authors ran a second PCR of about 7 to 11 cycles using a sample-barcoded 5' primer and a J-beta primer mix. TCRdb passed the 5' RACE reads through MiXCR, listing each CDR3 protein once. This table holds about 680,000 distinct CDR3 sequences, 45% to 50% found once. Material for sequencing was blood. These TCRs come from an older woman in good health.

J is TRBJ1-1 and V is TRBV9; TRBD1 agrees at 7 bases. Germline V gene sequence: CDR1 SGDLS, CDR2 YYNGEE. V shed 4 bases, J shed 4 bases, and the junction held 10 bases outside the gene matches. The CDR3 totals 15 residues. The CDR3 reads CASSTHIGTATEAFF. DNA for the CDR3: TGTGCCAGCAGCACCCATATTGGGACAGCCACTGAAGCTTTCTTT.

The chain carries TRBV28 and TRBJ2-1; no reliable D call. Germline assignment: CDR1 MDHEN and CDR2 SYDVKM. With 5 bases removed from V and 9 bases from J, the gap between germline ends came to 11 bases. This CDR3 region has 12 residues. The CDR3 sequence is CASSPLYAEQFF. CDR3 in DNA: TGTGCCAGCAGTCCTCTGTACGCTGAGCAGTTCTTC.

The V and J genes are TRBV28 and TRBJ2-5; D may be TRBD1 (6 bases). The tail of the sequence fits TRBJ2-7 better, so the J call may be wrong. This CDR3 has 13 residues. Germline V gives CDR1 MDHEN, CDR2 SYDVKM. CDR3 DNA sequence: TGTGCCAGCACCGTACAGGGCAGCAACGAGCAGTACTTC. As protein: CASTVQGSNEQYF.

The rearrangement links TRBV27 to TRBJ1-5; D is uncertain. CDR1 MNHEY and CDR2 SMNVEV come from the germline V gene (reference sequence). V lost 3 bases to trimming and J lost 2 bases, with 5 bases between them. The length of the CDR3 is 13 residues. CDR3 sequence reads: CASSFVGNQPQHF. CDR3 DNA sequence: TGTGCCAGCAGTTTCGTAGGCAATCAGCCCCAGCATTTT.

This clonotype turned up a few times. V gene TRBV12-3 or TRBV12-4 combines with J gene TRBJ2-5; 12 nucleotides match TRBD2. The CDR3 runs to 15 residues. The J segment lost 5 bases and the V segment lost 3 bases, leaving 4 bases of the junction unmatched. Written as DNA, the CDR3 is TGTGCCAGCAGTTTGACTAGCGGGAGTTGGGAGACCCAGTACTTC. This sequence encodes CASSLTSGSWETQYF.

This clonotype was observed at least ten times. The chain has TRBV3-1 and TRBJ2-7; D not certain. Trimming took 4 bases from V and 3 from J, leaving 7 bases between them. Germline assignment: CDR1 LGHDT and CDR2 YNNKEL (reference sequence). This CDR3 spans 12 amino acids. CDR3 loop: CASSRTFYEQYF. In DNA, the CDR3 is TGTGCCAGCAGCCGAACCTTCTACGAGCAGTACTTC.

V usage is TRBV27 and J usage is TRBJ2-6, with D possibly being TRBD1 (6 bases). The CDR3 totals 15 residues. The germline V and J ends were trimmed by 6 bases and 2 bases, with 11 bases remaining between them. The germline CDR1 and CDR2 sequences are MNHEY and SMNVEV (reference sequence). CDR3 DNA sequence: TGTGCCAGCAGACGGACAGTGGCTGGGGCCAACGTCCTGACTTTC. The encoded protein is CASRRTVAGANVLTF.

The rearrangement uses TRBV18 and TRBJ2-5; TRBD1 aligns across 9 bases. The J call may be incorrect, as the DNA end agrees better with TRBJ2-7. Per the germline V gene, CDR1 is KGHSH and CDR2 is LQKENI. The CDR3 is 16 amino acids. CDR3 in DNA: TGTGCCAGCTCACGGGGGGGGACAGGGAAATTCGACGAGCAGTACTTC. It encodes CASSRGGTGKFDEQYF.

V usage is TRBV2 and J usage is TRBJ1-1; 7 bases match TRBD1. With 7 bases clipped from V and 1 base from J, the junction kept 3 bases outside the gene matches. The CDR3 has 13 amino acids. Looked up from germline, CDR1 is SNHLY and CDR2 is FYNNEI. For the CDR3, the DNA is TGTGCCAGCACCAGACAGGGGAACACTGAAGCTTTCTTT. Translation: CASTRQGNTEAFF.

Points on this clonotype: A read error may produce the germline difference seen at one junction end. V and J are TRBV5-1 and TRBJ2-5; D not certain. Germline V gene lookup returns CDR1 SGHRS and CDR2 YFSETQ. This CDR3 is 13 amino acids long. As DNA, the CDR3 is TGCGCCAGCAGCGTCCTAAGCCAAGGGACCCAGTACTTC. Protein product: CASSVLSQGTQYF.

The CDR3 sequence: CAISETFATSGSPQETQYF. The CDR3 DNA reads as TGTGCCATCAGTGAGACCTTCGCGACTAGCGGGAGCCCCCAAGAGACCCAGTACTTC. This chain connects TRBV10-3 to TRBJ2-5; 12 positions match TRBD2. The CDR3 contains 19 residues. With 2 bases clipped from V and 1 base from J, the junction kept 11 bases outside the gene matches. Germline V lookup: CDR1 ENHRY, CDR2 SYGVKD.

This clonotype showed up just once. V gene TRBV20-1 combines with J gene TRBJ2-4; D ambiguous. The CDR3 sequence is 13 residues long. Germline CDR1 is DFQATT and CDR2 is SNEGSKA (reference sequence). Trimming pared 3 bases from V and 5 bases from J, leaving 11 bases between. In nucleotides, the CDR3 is TGCAGTGCTAGTACGGGCTATCAAAACATTCAGTACTTC. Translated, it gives CSASTGYQNIQYF.